What follows describes a single T cell receptor (beta chain). Its antigen is unknown. The sample is drawn from a study of T cell responses to AZD1222 COVID-19 vaccine. Study-level points and caveats: Baseline seropositives among AZD1222 recipients totaled only 6 or 7.

Generated by immunoSEQ multiplex PCR, the TCRdb table keeps only in-frame clones and is missing some. The repertoire consists of some 200,000 clones, with roughly 94% occurring once and the leading ten covering around 1.7%. The CDR3 has 13 residues. Per the germline V gene, CDR1 is GTSNPN and CDR2 is SVGIG (reference sequence). Deletions cut 3 bases from V and 2 bases from J, with 10 bases between. The sample was peripheral blood, taken 28 days after the second dose of the MenACWY control vaccine. This chain uses TRBV30 with TRBJ1-2, with D possibly TRBD1 on 6 matching bases. This clonotype was sampled from an adult who received the MenACWY meningococcal vaccine as a control. CDR3 region: CAWRGHTNYGYTF. The CDR3 coding sequence is TGTGCCTGGAGGGGACACACGAACTATGGCTACACCTTC.